This TCR beta chain derives from a study of shared clonotypes between healthy human individuals. CD45RO negativity and positive selection for CCR7 defined naive CD8 cells, a population that excluded terminally differentiated effector memory CD45RA+ cells. Only Caucasian adults living in Nashville, Tennessee made up the donor group. Study results and caveats: Only blood underwent sampling, and tissue repertoires likely differ.

As to this clone: Its antigen remains unknown.

Assay: immunoSEQ multiplex PCR; the TCRdb copy retains only in-frame clones and omits some. The sample yields about 2.1 million clones, roughly 95% seen once. This CDR3 comprises 14 residues. V was clipped by 0 bases and J by 5 bases; unmatched bases: 2. Germline V gene data show CDR1 as MNHEY and CDR2 as SVGAGI. The sequenced material came from naive CD8+ T cells from PBMCs. This clonotype originated in a man between 18 and 35 years old in good health. Some clones in this sample may be carry-over from other donors' samples. The chain carries TRBV6-5 and TRBJ1-2; TRBD1 agrees at 8 bases. CDR3 in DNA: TGTGCCAGCAGTTACTCGGACAGGGAGTATGGCTACACCTTC. This codes for CASSYSDREYGYTF.